This T cell receptor (beta chain) was observed in a study of shared clonotypes between healthy human individuals. The CDR3 contains 14 residues. The V segment lost 1 base and the J segment 8 bases; nucleotides outside the gene matches: 4. Per germline, CDR1 SEHNR and CDR2 FQNEAQ (reference sequence). The table came from immunoSEQ multiplex PCR; TCRdb's copy has only in-frame clones and leaves some out. Of some 2,400,000 clones in the sample, about 94% were seen once. The split of CD4+ cells yielded CD45RA+ naive and CD45RA-negative memory subsets. The chain combines TRBV7-9 with TRBJ1-3, with TRBD1 matching 8 bases. Sequencing input: naive CD4+ T cells sorted from blood. The sample's subset: CD45RA+ positively selected. This TCR derives from a man aged 18 to 30 in good health. The CDR3: CASSLGPGGHTIYF. The CDR3 DNA is TGTGCCAGCAGCTTAGGGCCAGGGGGCCACACCATATATTTT.